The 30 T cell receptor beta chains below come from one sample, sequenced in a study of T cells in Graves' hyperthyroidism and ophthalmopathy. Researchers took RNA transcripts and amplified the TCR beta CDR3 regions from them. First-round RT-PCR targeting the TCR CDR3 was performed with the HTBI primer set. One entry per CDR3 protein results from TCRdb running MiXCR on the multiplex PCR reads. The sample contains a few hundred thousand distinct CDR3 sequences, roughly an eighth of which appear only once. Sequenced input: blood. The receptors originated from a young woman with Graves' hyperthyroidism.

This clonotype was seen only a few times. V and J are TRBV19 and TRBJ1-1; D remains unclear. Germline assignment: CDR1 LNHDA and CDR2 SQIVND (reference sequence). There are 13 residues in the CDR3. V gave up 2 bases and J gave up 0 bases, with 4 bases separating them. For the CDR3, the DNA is TGTGCCAGTAGTATACTGGTGAACACTGAAGCTTTCTTT. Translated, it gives CASSILVNTEAFF.

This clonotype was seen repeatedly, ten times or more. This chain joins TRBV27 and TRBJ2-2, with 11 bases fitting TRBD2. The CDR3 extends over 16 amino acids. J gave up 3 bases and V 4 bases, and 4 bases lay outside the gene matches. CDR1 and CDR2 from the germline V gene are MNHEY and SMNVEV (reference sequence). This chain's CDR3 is CASSSGTSGYTGELFF. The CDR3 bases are TGTGCCAGCAGTTCAGGGACTAGCGGATACACCGGGGAGCTGTTTTTT.

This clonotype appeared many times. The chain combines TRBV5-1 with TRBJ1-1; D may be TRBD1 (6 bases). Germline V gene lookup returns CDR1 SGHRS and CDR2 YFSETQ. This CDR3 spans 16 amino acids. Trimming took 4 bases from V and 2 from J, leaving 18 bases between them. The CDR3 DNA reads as TGCGCCAGCAGCACCACAGTTACAGGGAGTAACACTGAAGCTTTCTTT. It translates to CASSTTVTGSNTEAFF.

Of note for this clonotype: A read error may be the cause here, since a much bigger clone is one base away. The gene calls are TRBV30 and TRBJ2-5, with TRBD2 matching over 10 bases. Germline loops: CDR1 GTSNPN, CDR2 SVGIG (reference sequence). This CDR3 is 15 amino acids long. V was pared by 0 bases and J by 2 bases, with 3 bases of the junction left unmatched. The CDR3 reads CAWSVVAGGQETQYF. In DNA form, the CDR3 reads TGTGCCTGGAGTGTAGTAGCGGGAGGACAAGAGACCCAGTACTTC.

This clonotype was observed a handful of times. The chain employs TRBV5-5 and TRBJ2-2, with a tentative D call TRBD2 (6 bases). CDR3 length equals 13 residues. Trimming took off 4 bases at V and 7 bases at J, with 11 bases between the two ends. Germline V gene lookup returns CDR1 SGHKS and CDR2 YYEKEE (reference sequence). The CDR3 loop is CASSPGVRGELFF. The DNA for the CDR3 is TGTGCCAGCAGCCCGGGAGTACGCGGGGAGCTGTTTTTT. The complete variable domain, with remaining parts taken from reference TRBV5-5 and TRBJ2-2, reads DAGVTQSPTHLIKTRGQQVTLRCSPISGHKSVSWYQQVLGQGPQFIFQYYEKEERGRGNFPDRFSARQFPNYSSELNVNALLLGDSALYLCASSPGVRGELFFGEGSRLTVL.

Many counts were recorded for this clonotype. CDR3 DNA sequence: TGCAGTGCTACGTCGAGACTAGCGGGAGATAGCGAGCAGTACTTC. This gives the protein CSATSRLAGDSEQYF. V usage is TRBV20-1 and J usage is TRBJ2-7; 12 nucleotides agree with TRBD2. Looked up from germline, CDR1 is DFQATT and CDR2 is SNEGSKA (reference sequence). This CDR3 has 15 amino acids. Trimming cost V 4 bases and J 6 bases; bases outside gene matches: 10.

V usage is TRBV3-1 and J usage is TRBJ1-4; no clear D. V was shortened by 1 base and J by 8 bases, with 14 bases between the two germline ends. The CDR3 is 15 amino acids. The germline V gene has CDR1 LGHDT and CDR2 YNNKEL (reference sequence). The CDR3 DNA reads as TGTGCCAGCAGCCAAGCCCACCGACTTCGCGAAAAACTGTTTTTT. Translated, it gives CASSQAHRLREKLFF.

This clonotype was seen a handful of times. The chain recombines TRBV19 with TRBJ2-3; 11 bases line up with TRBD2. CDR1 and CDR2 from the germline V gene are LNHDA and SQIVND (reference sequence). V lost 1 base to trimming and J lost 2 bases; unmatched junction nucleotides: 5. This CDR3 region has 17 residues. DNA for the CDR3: TGTGCCAGTAGTATAGGGCTAGCGGGAGGATCCACAGATACGCAGTATTTT. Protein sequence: CASSIGLAGGSTDTQYF.

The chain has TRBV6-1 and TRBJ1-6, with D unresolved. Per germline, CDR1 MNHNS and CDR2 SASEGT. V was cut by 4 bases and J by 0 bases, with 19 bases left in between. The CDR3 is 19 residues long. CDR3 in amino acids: CASSGLDGRKSSYNSPLHF. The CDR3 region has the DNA TGTGCCAGCAGTGGACTAGATGGACGAAAGAGCTCCTATAATTCACCCCTCCACTTT.

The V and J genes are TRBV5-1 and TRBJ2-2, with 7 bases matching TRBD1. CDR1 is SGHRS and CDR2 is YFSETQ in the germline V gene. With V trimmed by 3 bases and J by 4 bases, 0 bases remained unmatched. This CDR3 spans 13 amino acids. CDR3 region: CASSWDSTGELFF. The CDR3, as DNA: TGCGCCAGCAGCTGGGACAGCACCGGGGAGCTGTTTTTT.

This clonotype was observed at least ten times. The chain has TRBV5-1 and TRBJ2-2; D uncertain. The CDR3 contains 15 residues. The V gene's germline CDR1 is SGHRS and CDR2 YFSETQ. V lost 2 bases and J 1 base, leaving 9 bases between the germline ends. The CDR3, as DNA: TGCGCCAGCAGCTTTCGGCCGCTGAACACCGGGGAGCTGTTTTTT. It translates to CASSFRPLNTGELFF.

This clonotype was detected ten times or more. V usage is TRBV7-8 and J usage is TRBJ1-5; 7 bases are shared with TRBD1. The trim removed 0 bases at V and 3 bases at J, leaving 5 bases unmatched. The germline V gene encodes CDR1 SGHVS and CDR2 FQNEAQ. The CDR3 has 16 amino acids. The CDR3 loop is CASSLARDRNNQPQHF. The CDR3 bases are TGTGCCAGCAGCTTAGCGAGGGACAGAAACAATCAGCCCCAGCATTTT.

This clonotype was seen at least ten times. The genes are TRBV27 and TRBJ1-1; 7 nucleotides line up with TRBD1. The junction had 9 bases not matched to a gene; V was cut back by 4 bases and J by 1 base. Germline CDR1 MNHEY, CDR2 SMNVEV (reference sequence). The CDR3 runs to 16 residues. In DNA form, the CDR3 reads TGTGCCAGCAGTTCGTTCCCGGGACAGAAGAACACTGAAGCTTTCTTT. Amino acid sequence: CASSSFPGQKNTEAFF.

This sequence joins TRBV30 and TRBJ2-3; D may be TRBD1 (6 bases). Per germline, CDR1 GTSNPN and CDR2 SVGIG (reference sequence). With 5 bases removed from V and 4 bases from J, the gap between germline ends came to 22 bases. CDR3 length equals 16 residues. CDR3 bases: TGTGCCTGGGGGGTCGGTACAGGGATCGGGTCAGATACGCAGTATTTT. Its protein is CAWGVGTGIGSDTQYF.

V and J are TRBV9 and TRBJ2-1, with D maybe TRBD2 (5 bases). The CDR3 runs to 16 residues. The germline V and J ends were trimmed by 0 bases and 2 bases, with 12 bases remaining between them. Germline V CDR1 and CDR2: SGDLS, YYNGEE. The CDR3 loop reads CASSVGAQRTYNEQFF. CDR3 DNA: TGTGCCAGCAGCGTAGGTGCCCAGCGGACCTACAATGAGCAGTTCTTC.

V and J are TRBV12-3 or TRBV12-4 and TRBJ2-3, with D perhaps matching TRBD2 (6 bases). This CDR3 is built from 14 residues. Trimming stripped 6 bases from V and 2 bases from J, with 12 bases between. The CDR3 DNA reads TGTGCCAGCAGCTATAGCGGTTTCACAGATACGCAGTATTTT. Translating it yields CASSYSGFTDTQYF.

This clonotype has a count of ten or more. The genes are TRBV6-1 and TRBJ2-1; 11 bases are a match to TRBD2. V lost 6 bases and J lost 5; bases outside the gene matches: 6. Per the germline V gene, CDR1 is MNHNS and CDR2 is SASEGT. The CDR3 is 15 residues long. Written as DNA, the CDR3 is TGTGCCAGCAGATCCGGGACTAGCGGAAACAATGAGCAGTTCTTC. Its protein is CASRSGTSGNNEQFF.

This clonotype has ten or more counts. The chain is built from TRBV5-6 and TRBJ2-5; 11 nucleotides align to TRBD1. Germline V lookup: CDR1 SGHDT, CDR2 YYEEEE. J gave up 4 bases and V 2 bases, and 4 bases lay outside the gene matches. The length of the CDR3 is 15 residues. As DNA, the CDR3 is TGTGCCAGCAGCTTAGGGACAGGGGGTTCAGAGACCCAGTACTTC. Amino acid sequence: CASSLGTGGSETQYF.

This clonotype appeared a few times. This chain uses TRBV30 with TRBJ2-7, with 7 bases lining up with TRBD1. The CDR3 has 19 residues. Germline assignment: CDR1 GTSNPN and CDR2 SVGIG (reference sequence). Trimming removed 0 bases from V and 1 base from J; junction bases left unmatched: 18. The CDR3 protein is CAWSVILGPGTVTSYEQYF. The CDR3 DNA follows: TGTGCCTGGAGTGTAATCCTGGGGCCCGGGACAGTCACTTCCTACGAGCAGTACTTC.

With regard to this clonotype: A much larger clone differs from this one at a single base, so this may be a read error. The CDR3 sequence: CASSFKLPSSYNEQFF. DNA for the CDR3: TGTGCCAGCAGTTTTAAGCTGCCGAGCTCCTACAATGAGCAGTTCTTC. This rearrangement joins TRBV27 to TRBJ2-1; D ambiguous. The CDR3 loop spans 16 amino acids. Germline CDR1 reads MNHEY; CDR2 reads SMNVEV (reference sequence). Trimming left V 3 bases short and J 0 bases short, with 12 bases between.

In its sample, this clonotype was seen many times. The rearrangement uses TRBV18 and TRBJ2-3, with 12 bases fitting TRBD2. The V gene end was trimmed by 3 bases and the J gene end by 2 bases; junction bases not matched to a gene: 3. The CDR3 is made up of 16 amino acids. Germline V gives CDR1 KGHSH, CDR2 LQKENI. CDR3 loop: CASSPLAGGTTDTQYF. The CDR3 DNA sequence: TGTGCCAGCTCACCCCTAGCGGGAGGGACCACAGATACGCAGTATTTT.

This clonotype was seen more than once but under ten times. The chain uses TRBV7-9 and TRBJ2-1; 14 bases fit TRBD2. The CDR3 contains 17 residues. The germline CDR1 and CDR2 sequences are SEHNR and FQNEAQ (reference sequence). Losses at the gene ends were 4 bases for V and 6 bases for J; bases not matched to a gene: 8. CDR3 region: CASSSPPTSGRANEQFF. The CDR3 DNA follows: TGTGCCAGCAGCTCTCCACCGACTAGCGGGAGGGCCAATGAGCAGTTCTTC.

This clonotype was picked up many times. The CDR3: CASSLRGVEDTQYF. The CDR3 DNA reads as TGTGCCAGCAGTTTGAGGGGAGTGGAAGATACGCAGTATTTT. The chain combines TRBV12-3 or TRBV12-4 with TRBJ2-3; D could derive from TRBD1 or TRBD2 (5 bases each). The V gene lost 3 bases and the J gene lost 5 bases, with 12 bases spanning the gap. The CDR3 has 14 residues.

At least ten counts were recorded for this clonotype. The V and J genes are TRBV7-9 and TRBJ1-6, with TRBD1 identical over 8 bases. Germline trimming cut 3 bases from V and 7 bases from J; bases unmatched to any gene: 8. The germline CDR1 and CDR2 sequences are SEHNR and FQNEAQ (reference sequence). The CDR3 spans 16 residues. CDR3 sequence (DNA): TGTGCCAGCAGCTTGGGCCAACACAGGGGGAATTCACCCCTCCACTTT. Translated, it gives CASSLGQHRGNSPLHF. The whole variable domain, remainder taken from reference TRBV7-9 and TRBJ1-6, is DTGVSQNPRHKITKRGQNVTFRCDPISEHNRLYWYRQTLGQGPEFLTYFQNEAQLEKSRLLSDRFSAERPKGSFSTLEIQRTEQGDSAMYLCASSLGQHRGNSPLHFGNGTRLTVT.

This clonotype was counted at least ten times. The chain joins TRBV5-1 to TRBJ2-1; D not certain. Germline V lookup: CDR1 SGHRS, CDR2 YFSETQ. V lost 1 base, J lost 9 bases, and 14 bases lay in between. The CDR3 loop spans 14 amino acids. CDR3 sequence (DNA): TGCGCCAGCAGCTTGAGAGTTGGAGTGGCTGAGCAGTTCTTC. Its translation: CASSLRVGVAEQFF.

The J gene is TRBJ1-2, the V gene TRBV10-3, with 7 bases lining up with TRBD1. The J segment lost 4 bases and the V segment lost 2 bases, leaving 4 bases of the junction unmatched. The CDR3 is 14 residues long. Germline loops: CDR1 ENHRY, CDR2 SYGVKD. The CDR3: CAISEQGQSYGYTF. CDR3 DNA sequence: TGTGCCATCAGTGAGCAGGGACAGTCCTATGGCTACACCTTC.

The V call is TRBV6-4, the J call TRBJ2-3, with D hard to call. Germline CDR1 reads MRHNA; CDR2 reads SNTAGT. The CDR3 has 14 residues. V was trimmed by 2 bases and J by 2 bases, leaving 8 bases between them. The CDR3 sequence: CASSDGVATDTQYF. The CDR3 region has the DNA TGTGCCAGCAGTGACGGAGTAGCCACAGATACGCAGTATTTT.

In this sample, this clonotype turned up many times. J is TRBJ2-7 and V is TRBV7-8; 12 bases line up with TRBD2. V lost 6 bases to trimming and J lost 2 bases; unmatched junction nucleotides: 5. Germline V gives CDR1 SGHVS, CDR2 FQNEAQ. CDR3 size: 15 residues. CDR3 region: CASSHASGRAYEQYF. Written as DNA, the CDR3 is TGTGCCAGCAGTCATGCTAGCGGGAGGGCCTACGAGCAGTACTTC.

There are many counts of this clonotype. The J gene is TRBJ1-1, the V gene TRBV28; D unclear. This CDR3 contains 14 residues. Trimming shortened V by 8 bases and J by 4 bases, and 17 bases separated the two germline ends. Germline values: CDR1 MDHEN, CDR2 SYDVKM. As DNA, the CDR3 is TGTGCCAGCCAGACCGGGTGGGAGTTCACTGAAGCTTTCTTT. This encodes CASQTGWEFTEAFF.

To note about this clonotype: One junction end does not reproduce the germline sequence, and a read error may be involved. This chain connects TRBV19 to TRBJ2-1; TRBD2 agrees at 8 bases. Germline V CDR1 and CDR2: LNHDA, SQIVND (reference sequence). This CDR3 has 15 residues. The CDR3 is CAGSLSGAAYNEQFF. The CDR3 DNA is TGTGCCGGTAGTCTTAGCGGGGCCGCCTACAATGAGCAGTTCTTC.